Shown below are 24 T cell receptor beta chains from a single sample sequenced in a study of cytomegalovirus exposure and HLA in healthy donors. With 60 Vbeta and 13 Jbeta primers, the PCR was carried out. The table came from immunoSEQ multiplex PCR; TCRdb's copy has only in-frame clones and leaves some out. This sample has fewer than 140,000 clones, with more than 60% found just once. The sample was PBMCs. These receptors originate from a man between 35 and 55 years old in good health and CMV-seronegative.

This clone has a handful of counts. This rearrangement joins TRBV7-2 to TRBJ2-3; 7 nucleotides match TRBD2. Germline CDR1 is SGHTA and CDR2 is FQGNSA. J gave up 5 bases and V 7 bases, and 6 bases lay outside the gene matches. CDR3 length equals 13 residues. CDR3 nucleotides: TGTGCCAGCAAGTCGGGGGGTGTAGATACGCAGTATTTT. Translating it yields CASKSGGVDTQYF.

This chain uses TRBV6-5 with TRBJ2-6, with a tentative D call TRBD2 (5 bases). Germline loops: CDR1 MNHEY, CDR2 SVGAGI. Trimming took 4 bases from V and 4 from J, leaving 11 bases between them. The CDR3 runs to 15 residues. In DNA form, the CDR3 reads TGTGCCAGCAGTTCCCCCGGGATCGGGGCCAACGTCCTGACTTTC. Its translation: CASSSPGIGANVLTF.

This clone was recorded a few times. The rearrangement links TRBV27 to TRBJ2-3; D might be TRBD1 (5 bases). In germline, CDR1 is MNHEY, CDR2 SMNVEV (reference sequence). Trimming took off 3 bases at V and 1 base at J, with 17 bases between the two ends. CDR3 length: 17 residues. The CDR3 here is CASSFSPPGLGTDTQYF. The CDR3 bases are TGTGCCAGCAGTTTCTCACCCCCAGGGTTAGGCACAGATACGCAGTATTTT.

The gene calls are TRBV5-4 and TRBJ2-5; perhaps TRBD1 as D (5 bases). Per germline, CDR1 SGHNT and CDR2 YYREEE (reference sequence). The V and J ends lost 1 base and 9 bases respectively, with 16 bases between them. This CDR3 is 14 amino acids long. The CDR3 DNA follows: TGTGCCAGCAGCTTGTGGTCCAGGGTAGGGGCCCAGTACTTC. Translating it yields CASSLWSRVGAQYF.

As regards this clone: One end of the junction fails to match germline, which may point to a read error. The chain combines TRBV4-1 with TRBJ1-6; 9 nucleotides align to TRBD1. The CDR3 extends over 15 amino acids. In germline, CDR1 is MGHRA, CDR2 YSYEKL. The CDR3 DNA sequence: TGCGCCAGCAAGCCATCCGGGACAGGGAATTCATCCCTCCACTTT. The encoded protein is CASKPSGTGNSSLHF.

This clone was picked up one time. The V call is TRBV4-1, the J call TRBJ1-1; 7 bases line up with TRBD1. The germline V gene has CDR1 MGHRA and CDR2 YSYEKL. The V segment lost 8 bases and the J segment 10 bases; nucleotides outside the gene matches: 10. The length of the CDR3 is 12 residues. CDR3 residues: CASPRQGWRAFF. As DNA, the CDR3 is TGCGCCAGCCCCCGACAGGGCTGGCGAGCTTTCTTT.

The chain recombines TRBV21-1 with TRBJ1-1; TRBD1 was called by the table and not checked on the DNA. TRBV21-1 is reported as a pseudogene. The CDR3 loop spans 17 amino acids. The CDR3 sequence: CASSKLGDRGLNTEAFF. The CDR3 coding sequence is TGTGCCAGCAGCAAATTGGGGGACAGGGGTTTGAACACTGAAGCTTTCTTT.

The CDR3 DNA reads as TGTGCCAGCATCCTGACAGGGGCGGTCTATGGCTACACCTTC. This codes for CASILTGAVYGYTF. J is TRBJ1-2 and V is TRBV5-8; 8 positions agree with TRBD1. V lost 6 bases, J lost 4 bases, and 8 bases stayed unmatched. The CDR3 is made up of 14 amino acids. CDR1 and CDR2 (germline): SGHTS, YDEGEE.

The CDR3 reads CASSPSRGANVLTF. The CDR3, as DNA: TGCGCCAGCAGCCCTTCCAGGGGGGCCAACGTCCTGACTTTC. The rearrangement joins TRBV5-1 to TRBJ2-6; D remains ambiguous. CDR1 is SGHRS, CDR2 YFSETQ, per germline. Trimming shortened V by 4 bases and J by 4 bases, and 9 bases separated the two germline ends. The CDR3 sequence is 14 residues long.

The rearrangement uses TRBV5-1 and TRBJ2-5; 8 bases match TRBD1. The CDR3 spans 16 residues. CDR1 is SGHRS and CDR2 is YFSETQ in the germline V gene. V dropped 4 bases and J dropped 5; count of bases not matched to a gene: 13. The CDR3 nucleotides are TGCGCCAGCAGCCCCGGACAGGGTGGTTTGGAGGAGACCCAGTACTTC. As protein: CASSPGQGGLEETQYF.

The chain employs TRBV5-1 and TRBJ1-2; the D is unclear. CDR1 and CDR2 from the germline V gene are SGHRS and YFSETQ. The CDR3 loop spans 12 amino acids. Trimming shortened V by 0 bases and J by 5 bases, and 5 bases separated the two germline ends. The CDR3 coding sequence is TGCGCCAGCAGCTTGGGGCAGTATGGCTACACCTTC. Its translation is CASSLGQYGYTF. Full variable domain (missing parts from reference TRBV5-1 and TRBJ1-2): KAGVTQTPRYLIKTRGQQVTLSCSPISGHRSVSWYQQTPGQGLQFLFEYFSETQRNKGNFPGRFSGRQFSNSRSEMNVSTLELGDSALYLCASSLGQYGYTFGSGTRLTVV.

The CDR3 DNA is TGCGCCAGCAGCACCCGACAGGGGGCCTTGAACACTGAAGCTTTCTTT. This gives the protein CASSTRQGALNTEAFF. The chain has TRBV5-1 and TRBJ1-1; TRBD1 aligns across 10 bases. J was trimmed by 0 bases and V by 4 bases; bases with no gene match: 6. Per the germline V gene, CDR1 is SGHRS and CDR2 is YFSETQ. CDR3 size: 16 residues.

About this clone: The same CDR3 arises from other DNA sequences in this sample as well. The V and J genes are TRBV5-6 and TRBJ2-5, with TRBD1 identical over 10 bases. This CDR3 contains 13 residues. Germline lookup yields CDR1 SGHDT and CDR2 YYEEEE. With 4 bases clipped from V and 5 bases from J, the junction kept 2 bases outside the gene matches. The DNA for the CDR3 is TGTGCCAGCAGCCCGACAGGGGGCGAGACCCAGTACTTC. It translates to CASSPTGGETQYF.

This chain uses TRBV6-1 with TRBJ1-1; 8 nucleotides align to TRBD1. The CDR3 sequence is 15 residues long. The junction had 2 bases not matched to a gene; V was cut back by 2 bases and J by 0 bases. Germline V gene data show CDR1 as MNHNS and CDR2 as SASEGT. The CDR3 here is CASSEQGAMNTEAFF. In DNA form, the CDR3 reads TGTGCCAGCAGTGAACAGGGGGCCATGAACACTGAAGCTTTCTTT.

The rearrangement uses TRBV28 and TRBJ2-2; perhaps TRBD2 as D (7 bases). CDR1 and CDR2 (germline): MDHEN, SYDVKM. The CDR3 is 14 residues long. The ends were cut back, 3 bases at V and 5 bases at J, with 10 bases in the middle. CDR3 sequence (DNA): TGTGCCAGCAGTTTCAGGGGAGGGACCGGGGAGCTGTTTTTT. Encoded protein: CASSFRGGTGELFF.

In its sample, this clone was seen a few times. The chain uses TRBV10-1 and TRBJ2-2; TRBD2 agrees at 11 bases. Looked up from germline, CDR1 is WNHNN and CDR2 is SYGVQD (reference sequence). The CDR3 runs 14 residues. V was clipped by 6 bases and J by 3 bases; unmatched bases: 0. The CDR3 nucleotides are TGCGCCAGCAGGACTAGCGGGGACACCGGGGAGCTGTTTTTT. It specifies CASRTSGDTGELFF.

The chain joins TRBV2 to TRBJ1-2; 10 nucleotides agree with TRBD1. This CDR3 has 12 amino acids. Losses at the gene ends were 6 bases for V and 8 bases for J; bases not matched to a gene: 3. The germline gives CDR1 SNHLY, CDR2 FYNNEI. CDR3 bases: TGTGCCAGCAGCCGGGACAGGGGAGGCTACACCTTC. Its protein is CASSRDRGGYTF. The full variable domain, in which reference TRBV2 and TRBJ1-2 provide the parts outside the CDR3, is EPEVTQTPSHQVTQMGQEVILRCVPISNHLYFYWYRQILGQKVEFLVSFYNNEISEKSEIFDDQFSVERPDGSNFTLKIRSTKLEDSAMYFCASSRDRGGYTFGSGTRLTVV.

The chain links TRBV18 to TRBJ1-6; 7 bases agree with TRBD1. This CDR3 is 15 amino acids long. Germline V lookup: CDR1 KGHSH, CDR2 LQKENI. V shed 6 bases, J shed 7 bases, and the junction held 9 bases outside the gene matches. This CDR3 is CASSLGQVNNSPLHF. The CDR3 bases are TGTGCCAGCTCCCTTGGACAGGTCAACAATTCACCCCTCCACTTT.

The chain has TRBV15 and TRBJ2-2; 10 bases map to TRBD1. With 0 bases clipped from V and 5 bases from J, the junction kept 6 bases outside the gene matches. The V gene's germline CDR1 is LNHNV and CDR2 YYDKDF (reference sequence). This CDR3 contains 17 residues. CDR3: CATSRDYPDRGTGELFF. CDR3 DNA: TGTGCCACCAGCAGAGATTATCCGGACAGGGGGACCGGGGAGCTGTTTTTT.

V gene TRBV6-6 combines with J gene TRBJ2-7; 9 nucleotides line up with TRBD2. CDR1 MNHNY and CDR2 SVGAGI come from the germline V gene (reference sequence). The CDR3 runs 15 residues. The trim removed 6 bases at V and 2 bases at J, leaving 8 bases unmatched. The CDR3: CASRLDGGGAYEQYF. DNA of the CDR3: TGTGCCAGCAGGCTTGACGGCGGGGGGGCCTACGAGCAGTACTTC.

This sequence joins TRBV6-4 and TRBJ2-3, with TRBD2 matching over 13 bases. Germline CDR1 is MRHNA and CDR2 is SNTAGT. With 5 bases clipped from V and 1 base from J, the junction kept 3 bases outside the gene matches. The CDR3 extends over 16 amino acids. CDR3: CASSSGTSGGTDTQYF. The CDR3 DNA reads TGTGCCAGCAGTTCCGGGACTAGCGGGGGCACAGATACGCAGTATTTT.

This clone was observed a few times. The chain carries TRBV4-1 and TRBJ1-2; D gene uncertain. Trimming pared 0 bases from V and 7 bases from J, leaving 15 bases between. From germline, CDR1 is MGHRA and CDR2 YSYEKL. The CDR3 totals 15 residues. The CDR3 DNA is TGCGCCAGCAGCCAAGATATAGCCCAAGTGAGTGGCTACACCTTC. This translates into CASSQDIAQVSGYTF.

This clone was found a few times. The chain recombines TRBV2 with TRBJ2-2; weak D call: TRBD2 (6 bases). The germline CDR1 and CDR2 sequences are SNHLY and FYNNEI. The CDR3 is 14 amino acids. Trimming removed 6 bases from V and 5 bases from J, with 13 bases in between. The CDR3 region has the DNA TGTGCCAGCAGAGAGACGGGGAGGACCGGGGAGCTGTTTTTT. Protein: CASRETGRTGELFF.

The gene calls are TRBV5-4 and TRBJ2-1, with 7 bases lining up with TRBD1. This CDR3 is 15 amino acids long. Unmatched junction bases numbered 4, after V lost 4 bases and J lost 0 bases. From germline, CDR1 is SGHNT and CDR2 YYREEE (reference sequence). This CDR3 is CASSVDRSSYNEQFF. CDR3 nucleotides: TGTGCCAGCAGCGTGGACAGGAGCTCCTACAATGAGCAGTTCTTC. The full variable domain, its missing parts supplied by reference TRBV5-4 and TRBJ2-1, is ETGVTQSPTHLIKTRGQQVTLRCSSQSGHNTVSWYQQALGQGPQFIFQYYREEENGRGNFPPRFSGLQFPNYSSELNVNALELDDSALYLCASSVDRSSYNEQFFGPGTRLTVL.